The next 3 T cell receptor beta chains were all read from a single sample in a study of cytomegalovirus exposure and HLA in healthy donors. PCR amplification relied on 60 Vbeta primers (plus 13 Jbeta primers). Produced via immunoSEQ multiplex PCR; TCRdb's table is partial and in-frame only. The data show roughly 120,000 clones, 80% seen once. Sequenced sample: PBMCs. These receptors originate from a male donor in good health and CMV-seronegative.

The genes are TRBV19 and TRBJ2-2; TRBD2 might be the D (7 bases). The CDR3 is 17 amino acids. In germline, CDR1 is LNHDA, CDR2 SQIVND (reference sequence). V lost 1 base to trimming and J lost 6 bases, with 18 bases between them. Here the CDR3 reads CASSIARGAQTPGELFF. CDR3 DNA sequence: TGTGCCAGTAGTATAGCCCGGGGGGCCCAAACACCCGGGGAGCTGTTTTTT.

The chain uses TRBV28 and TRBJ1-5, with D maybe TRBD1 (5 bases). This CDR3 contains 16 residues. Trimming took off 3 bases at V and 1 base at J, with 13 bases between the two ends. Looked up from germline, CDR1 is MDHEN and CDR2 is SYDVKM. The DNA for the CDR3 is TGTGCCAGCAGTTTCGGGCCGGGGGTCAGCAATCAGCCCCAGCATTTT. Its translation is CASSFGPGVSNQPQHF.

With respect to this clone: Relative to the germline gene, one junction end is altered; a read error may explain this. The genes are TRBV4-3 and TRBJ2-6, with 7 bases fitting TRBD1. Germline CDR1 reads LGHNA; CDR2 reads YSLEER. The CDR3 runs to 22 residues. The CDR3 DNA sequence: TGCGCCAGCAGCCAAGATCTGGACAGGAGTATAGGTTGGGGCTCTGGGGCCAACGGCCTGACTTTC. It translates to CASSQDLDRSIGWGSGANGLTF.